A selection of T cell receptor beta chains follows, all from one sample in a study of T cells after somatic rescue of genetic block. Libraries were prepared by immunoSEQ multiplex PCR; TCRdb keeps only in-frame clonotypes and omits some of them. The sample carries 14,000 to 15,000 clones, around 71% recorded once. Source material: peripheral blood mononuclear cells (PBMCs). The source of these receptors is a boy between 10 and 17 years old. CDR3s include the opening cysteine and the closing phenylalanine or tryptophan. The order of the fields is clone size, J gene, V gene, D gene, CDR3 DNA, CDR3 protein. The D gene is left open where the match is weak. Only part of the rows carry a size: once, few, many, or a class if the clone is expanded.

size: many
J: TRBJ2-1
V: TRBV2
D: TRBD2
DNA: TGTGCCAGCAGACGGACTAGCGGCGACTACAATGAGCAGTTCTTC
CDR3: CASRRTSGDYNEQFF

size: -
J: TRBJ2-1
V: TRBV28
D: TRBD2
DNA: TGTGCCAGCAGTCCCGCTAGCGGGATTTACAATGAGCAGTTCTTC
CDR3: CASSPASGIYNEQFF

size: -
J: TRBJ2-7
V: TRBV7-2
D: -
DNA: TGTGCCAGCAGCTTCGCTAGGGGTCCCCACGAGCAGTACTTC
CDR3: CASSFARGPHEQYF

size: -
J: TRBJ2-5
V: TRBV19
D: -
DNA: TGTGCCAGTAGTATGACGCTGAGAGCTCCCCAAGAGACCCAGTACTTC
CDR3: CASSMTLRAPQETQYF

size: -
J: TRBJ1-4
V: TRBV28
D: -
DNA: TGTGCCAGCAGTTCCCCGGGGGAGGGTCCCTTGAGAACTAATGAAAAACTGTTTTTT
CDR3: CASSSPGEGPLRTNEKLFF

size: -
J: TRBJ2-7
V: TRBV11-2
D: -
DNA: TGTGCCAGCAGCTTAGGGCGAGCTCGGGACGAGCAGTACTTC
CDR3: CASSLGRARDEQYF

size: -
J: TRBJ1-2
V: TRBV30
D: -
DNA: TGTGCCTGGAGTGTCGTCCACCTACCTAACTATGGCTACACCTTC
CDR3: CAWSVVHLPNYGYTF

size: few
J: TRBJ2-3
V: TRBV18
D: -
DNA: TGTGCCAGCTCCCGGAATGGTGAGAGAGCTACGCAGTATTTT
CDR3: CASSRNGERATQYF

size: -
J: TRBJ1-6
V: TRBV4-1
D: -
DNA: TGCGCCAGCAGCCAGGGGCGGTATAATTCACCCCTCCACTTT
CDR3: CASSQGRYNSPLHF

size: -
J: TRBJ1-1
V: TRBV28
D: -
DNA: TGTGCCAGCAGTTTAGAGGGCTTGAACACTGAAGCTTTCTTT
CDR3: CASSLEGLNTEAFF

size: few
J: TRBJ2-6
V: TRBV19
D: -
DNA: TGTGCCAGTAGTACGCAGGGGTCTGGGGCCAACGTCCTGACTTTC
CDR3: CASSTQGSGANVLTF

size: -
J: TRBJ2-7
V: TRBV6-5
D: -
DNA: TGTGCCAGCAGTTACACGGCAGGGAGCTCCTACGAGCAGTACTTC
CDR3: CASSYTAGSSYEQYF

size: -
J: TRBJ2-7
V: TRBV6-4
D: -
DNA: TGTGCCAGCAGTGAACAGGGAGGGAACACCTACGAGCAGTACTTC
CDR3: CASSEQGGNTYEQYF

size: few
J: TRBJ2-3
V: TRBV9
D: -
DNA: TGTGCCAGCAGCCGGGACCTCACAGATACGCAGTATTTT
CDR3: CASSRDLTDTQYF

size: few
J: TRBJ2-5
V: TRBV30
D: -
DNA: TGTGCCTGGAGTATCCGGGACTTCTTACAGACCCAGTACTTC
CDR3: CAWSIRDFLQTQYF

size: -
J: TRBJ1-3
V: TRBV7-6
D: TRBD1
DNA: TGTGCCAGCACCAATACAGGGGCTGGAAACACCATATATTTT
CDR3: CASTNTGAGNTIYF

size: -
J: TRBJ2-7
V: TRBV7-9
D: TRBD1
DNA: TGTGCCAGCAGCCGACAGGGGGCGGGAGAGCAGTACTTC
CDR3: CASSRQGAGEQYF

size: -
J: TRBJ2-3
V: TRBV27
D: -
DNA: TGTGCCAGCAGTTCGGACAGATCCACAGATACGCAGTATTTT
CDR3: CASSSDRSTDTQYF

size: -
J: TRBJ2-1
V: TRBV28
D: -
DNA: TGTGCCAGCAGTTCCCACAGAGGGGCCTACAATGAGCAGTTCTTC
CDR3: CASSSHRGAYNEQFF

size: -
J: TRBJ1-2
V: TRBV6-6
D: TRBD1
DNA: TGTGCCAGCAGTTACCCCCTAATTCGACAGGGACAAGGCTACACCTTC
CDR3: CASSYPLIRQGQGYTF

size: once
J: TRBJ2-7
V: TRBV7-2
D: TRBD1
DNA: TGTGCCAGCAGCCCGAGGGACAGGGTGGATTACGAGCAGTACTTC
CDR3: CASSPRDRVDYEQYF

size: -
J: TRBJ1-5
V: TRBV5-1
D: -
DNA: TGCGCCAGCAGCTTGTATGGGCTTAATCAGCCCCAGCATTTT
CDR3: CASSLYGLNQPQHF

size: -
J: TRBJ1-5
V: TRBV28
D: TRBD1
DNA: TGTGCCAGCAGTTTATGGGACAGGAAGAGGGGGTATAGCAATCAGCCCCAGCATTTT
CDR3: CASSLWDRKRGYSNQPQHF

size: few
J: TRBJ2-7
V: TRBV7-3
D: -
DNA: TGTGCCAGCAGCCCTCCTGGGTCCTACGAGCAGTACTTC
CDR3: CASSPPGSYEQYF

size: -
J: TRBJ2-7
V: TRBV18
D: TRBD1
DNA: TGTGCCAGCTCACCTTACGGGACAGCCTACGAGCAGTACTTC
CDR3: CASSPYGTAYEQYF

size: -
J: TRBJ2-7
V: TRBV18
D: -
DNA: TGTGCCAGCTCACCAGGGGGTACCTACGAGCAGTACTTC
CDR3: CASSPGGTYEQYF

size: -
J: TRBJ2-7
V: TRBV5-8
D: -
DNA: TGTGCCAGCAGCCGAGGGGGTCTCAGCTTCTCCTACGAGCAGTACTTC
CDR3: CASSRGGLSFSYEQYF

size: -
J: TRBJ2-5
V: TRBV5-1
D: -
DNA: TGCGCCAGCAGCTTGGGCCAAGAGACCCAGTACTTC
CDR3: CASSLGQETQYF

size: -
J: TRBJ2-1
V: TRBV19
D: -
DNA: TGTGCCAGTAGTATTGGCCGAGACAATGAGCAGTTCTTC
CDR3: CASSIGRDNEQFF

size: -
J: TRBJ2-6
V: TRBV7-2
D: TRBD1
DNA: TGTGCCAGCAGCTTGGGACAGGGAAGAGGCTCTGGGGCCAACGTCCTGACTTTC
CDR3: CASSLGQGRGSGANVLTF

size: -
J: TRBJ1-5
V: TRBV6-6
D: TRBD1
DNA: TGTGCCAGCAGTTACTCCGACAGGGCCCTTCAGCCCCAGCATTTT
CDR3: CASSYSDRALQPQHF

size: -
J: TRBJ2-7
V: TRBV9
D: -
DNA: TGTGCCAGCAGCGCGGACAGACGGGTAAGCTACTACGAGCAGTACTTC
CDR3: CASSADRRVSYYEQYF

size: few
J: TRBJ1-1
V: TRBV11-2
D: -
DNA: TGTGCCAGCAGCTTCGGGGGGATTACTGAAGCTTTCTTT
CDR3: CASSFGGITEAFF

size: -
J: TRBJ1-6
V: TRBV2
D: TRBD1
DNA: TGTGCCAGCAGTGAACCCCGGACAGGGGGTAACTTT
CDR3: CASSEPRTGGNF

size: -
J: TRBJ1-4
V: TRBV6-5
D: TRBD1
DNA: TGTGCCAGCAGTGACAGGGGTAATGAAAAACTGTTTTTT
CDR3: CASSDRGNEKLFF

size: -
J: TRBJ2-7
V: TRBV18
D: -
DNA: TGTGCCAGCTCACCTGCGAGGGGTGACTACGAGCAGTACTTC
CDR3: CASSPARGDYEQYF

size: -
J: TRBJ2-3
V: TRBV5-6
D: -
DNA: TGTGCCAGCAGCTTACAGGTCTCTAGCACAGATACGCAGTATTTT
CDR3: CASSLQVSSTDTQYF

size: -
J: TRBJ2-1
V: TRBV29-1
D: TRBD1
DNA: TGCAGCGCTGTACCGGGACAGCCTTACAATGAGCAGTTCTTC
CDR3: CSAVPGQPYNEQFF

size: few
J: TRBJ2-6
V: TRBV4-1
D: TRBD2
DNA: TGCGCCAGCAGCCAAGATACGTCGTCGGGACTAGCGGGAGGGCCTTCAAACGTCCTGACTTTC
CDR3: CASSQDTSSGLAGGPSNVLTF

size: -
J: TRBJ2-3
V: TRBV6-5
D: TRBD1
DNA: TGTGCCAGCACAGACAGGGTGGGGACAGATACGCAGTATTTT
CDR3: CASTDRVGTDTQYF

size: -
J: TRBJ2-7
V: TRBV28
D: -
DNA: TGTGCCAGCAGTTTAGGGCAGGTGGAAACCTACGAGCAGTACTTC
CDR3: CASSLGQVETYEQYF

size: -
J: TRBJ2-5
V: TRBV5-5
D: -
DNA: TGTGCCAGCAGTCCGGCCGGGGCGGGACTTACAGAGACCCAGTACTTC
CDR3: CASSPAGAGLTETQYF

size: -
J: TRBJ2-3
V: TRBV14
D: TRBD2
DNA: TGTGCCAGCAGCCAAGTTCGGCTAGCGGGAGGGCGCACAGATACGCAGTATTTT
CDR3: CASSQVRLAGGRTDTQYF

size: -
J: TRBJ2-1
V: TRBV21-1
D: -
DNA: TGTGCCAGCAGCAAAGGGCGGCATAGCTCCTACAATGAGCAGTTCTTC
CDR3: CASSKGRHSSYNEQFF

size: -
J: TRBJ2-1
V: TRBV19
D: -
DNA: TGTGCCAGTAGTATTTGGGGGAATGAGCAGTTCTTC
CDR3: CASSIWGNEQFF

size: medium-sized
J: TRBJ2-7
V: TRBV7-8
D: -
DNA: TGTGCCAGCAGCTTCAGGACCCCAAGCTCCTACGAGCAGTACTTC
CDR3: CASSFRTPSSYEQYF

size: -
J: TRBJ1-2
V: TRBV25-1
D: -
DNA: TGTGCCAGCAGTACCCCATCCAGGGGTCGTGGCTACACCTTC
CDR3: CASSTPSRGRGYTF

size: -
J: TRBJ2-7
V: TRBV28
D: -
DNA: TGTGCCAGCAGTTTGGAAACGACGGAGCAGTACTTC
CDR3: CASSLETTEQYF

size: few
J: TRBJ2-7
V: TRBV14
D: TRBD2
DNA: TGTGCCAGCAGCCAACAACGGAGGACTAGCGGGGACCGCTACGAGCAGTACTTC
CDR3: CASSQQRRTSGDRYEQYF

size: -
J: TRBJ1-1
V: TRBV5-1
D: -
DNA: TGCGCCAGCAGCCCGTTGAGGTTTCCCTTTGAAGCTTTCTTT
CDR3: CASSPLRFPFEAFF